This entry concerns a single T cell receptor (beta chain). Its target is not known. The donors were members of the roughly 120-subject validation cohort (separate from the approximately 670-subject first cohort). Sequenced by immunoSEQ multiplex PCR; TCRdb stores in-frame clones only, minus some. The data show 300,000 to 450,000 clones, about nine tenths seen once. The record originates from a study of cytomegalovirus exposure and HLA in healthy donors. Study-wide context: A later analysis reported the same platform for the 120 or so validation repertoires and the 666 first-cohort repertoires.

The germline V gene encodes CDR1 MNHEY and CDR2 SMNVEV (reference sequence). CDR3 size: 16 residues. Trimming at V came to 5 bases and at J to 5 bases, leaving 8 bases not matched to a gene. Study-level results: TCR beta chains numbering more than 150 were designated cytomegalovirus-associated. TCR sequences were mostly rare, though some public TCRs occurred in many donors.

What was sequenced was PBMCs. The rearrangement links TRBV27 to TRBJ2-5; TRBD2 matches 13 bases. The receptor was isolated from a woman between 18 and 29 years old in good health and CMV-seronegative. The DNA of the CDR3 is TGTGCCAGCAGTCTCACTAGCGGGAGGGCACGGGAGACCCAGTACTTC. Translated: CASSLTSGRARETQYF.